This record looks at one TCR beta chain sequence and its context. V was clipped by 4 bases and J by 1 base; unmatched bases: 9. Germline assignment: CDR1 ENHRY and CDR2 SYGVKD. This CDR3 is built from 18 residues. This entry comes from a study of control samples from healthy donors and cancer patients. Measured with immunoSEQ multiplex PCR; TCRdb has only the in-frame clones, and not every one. The table has some 100,000 clones, 90% seen once. The sequence was collected from a human donor in good health. The donor label of this sample is uncertain. The specimen was blood. V gene TRBV10-3 combines with J gene TRBJ2-2; TRBD2 aligns across 10 bases. CDR3 residues: CAISGRPAGGLNTGELFF. CDR3 sequence (DNA): TGTGCCATCAGTGGGCGACCAGCGGGGGGGTTGAACACCGGGGAGCTGTTTTTT.